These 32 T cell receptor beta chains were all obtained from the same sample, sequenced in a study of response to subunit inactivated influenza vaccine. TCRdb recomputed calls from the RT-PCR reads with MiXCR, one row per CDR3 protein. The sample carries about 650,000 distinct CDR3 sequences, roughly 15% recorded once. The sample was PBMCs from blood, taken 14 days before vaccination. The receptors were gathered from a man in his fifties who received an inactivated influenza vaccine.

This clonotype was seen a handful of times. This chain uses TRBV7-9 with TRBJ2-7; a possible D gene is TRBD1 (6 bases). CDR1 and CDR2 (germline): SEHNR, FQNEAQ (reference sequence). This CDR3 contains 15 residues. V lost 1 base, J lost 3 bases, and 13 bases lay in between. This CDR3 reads CASSLGQGPGYEQYF. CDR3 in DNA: TGTGCCAGCAGCTTAGGGCAGGGGCCGGGCTACGAGCAGTACTTC.

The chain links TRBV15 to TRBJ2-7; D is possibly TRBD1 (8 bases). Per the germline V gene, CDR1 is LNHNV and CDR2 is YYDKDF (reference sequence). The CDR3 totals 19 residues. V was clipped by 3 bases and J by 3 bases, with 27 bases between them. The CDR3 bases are TGTGCCACCAGCAGCCCCAGGACAGGGTTGCGGGAGAATTTCTACGAGCAGTACTTC. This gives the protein CATSSPRTGLRENFYEQYF.

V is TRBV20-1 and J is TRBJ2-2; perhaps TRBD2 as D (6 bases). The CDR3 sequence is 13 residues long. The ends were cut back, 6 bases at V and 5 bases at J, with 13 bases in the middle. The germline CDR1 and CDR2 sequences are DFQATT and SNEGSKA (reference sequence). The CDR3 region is CSAIPGGTGELFF. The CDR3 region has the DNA TGCAGTGCCATTCCCGGGGGAACCGGGGAGCTGTTTTTT.

The CDR3 loop is CASSYDRTTGKTQYF. CDR3 nucleotides: TGTGCCAGCAGTTACGATAGAACCACTGGAAAGACCCAGTACTTC. The chain is built from TRBV6-5 and TRBJ2-5; D remains unclear. The V gene's germline CDR1 is MNHEY and CDR2 SVGAGI. The CDR3 sequence is 15 residues long. The germline V and J ends were trimmed by 2 bases and 6 bases, with 16 bases remaining between them.

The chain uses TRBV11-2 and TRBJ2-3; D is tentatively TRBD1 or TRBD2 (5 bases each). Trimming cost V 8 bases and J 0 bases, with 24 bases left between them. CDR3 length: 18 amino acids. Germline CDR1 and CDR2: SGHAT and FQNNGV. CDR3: CASSLSRPDRGSTDTQYF. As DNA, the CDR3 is TGTGCCAGCTCCCTCTCGCGTCCAGACAGAGGGAGCACAGATACGCAGTATTTT.

CDR3 bases: TGTGCCAGCAGCCAAGGACAGGGAGGAGGAAACACCATATATTTT. This codes for CASSQGQGGGNTIYF. The V gene is TRBV4-2, the J gene TRBJ1-3; TRBD1 matches at 7 bases. Unmatched junction bases numbered 4, after V lost 1 base and J lost 4 bases. CDR1 is LGHNA, CDR2 YNFKEQ, per germline. This CDR3 spans 15 amino acids.

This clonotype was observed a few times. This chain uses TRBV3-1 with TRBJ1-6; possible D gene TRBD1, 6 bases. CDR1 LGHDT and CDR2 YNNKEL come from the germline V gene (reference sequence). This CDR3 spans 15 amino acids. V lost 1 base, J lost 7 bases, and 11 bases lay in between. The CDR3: CASSQGRGGNSPLHF. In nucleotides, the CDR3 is TGTGCCAGCAGCCAAGGCAGGGGAGGCAATTCACCCCTCCACTTT.

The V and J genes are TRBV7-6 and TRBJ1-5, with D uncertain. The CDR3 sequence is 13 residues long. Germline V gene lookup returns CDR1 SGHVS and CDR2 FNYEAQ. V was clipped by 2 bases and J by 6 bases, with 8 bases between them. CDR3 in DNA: TGTGCCAGCAGCTTACAGGAGGGTCAGCCCCAGCATTTT. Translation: CASSLQEGQPQHF. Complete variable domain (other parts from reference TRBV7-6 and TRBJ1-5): GAGVSQSPRYKVTKRGQDVALRCDPISGHVSLYWYRQALGQGPEFLTYFNYEAQQDKSGLPNDRFSAERPEGSISTLTIQRTEQRDSAMYRCASSLQEGQPQHFGDGTRLSIL.

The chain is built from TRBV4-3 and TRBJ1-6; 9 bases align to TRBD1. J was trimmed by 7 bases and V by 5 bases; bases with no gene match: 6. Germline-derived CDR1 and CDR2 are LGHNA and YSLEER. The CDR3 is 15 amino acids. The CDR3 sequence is CASSIGQGRNSPLHF. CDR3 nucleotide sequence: TGCGCCAGCAGCATAGGACAGGGGAGAAATTCACCCCTCCACTTT.

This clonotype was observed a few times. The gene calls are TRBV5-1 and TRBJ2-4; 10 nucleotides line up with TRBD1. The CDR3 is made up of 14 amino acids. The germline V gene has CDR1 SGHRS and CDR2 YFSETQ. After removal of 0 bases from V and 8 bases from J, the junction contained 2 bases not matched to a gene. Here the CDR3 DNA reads TGCGCCAGCAGCTTGGGCGGGACAGGGGACATTCAGTACTTC. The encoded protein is CASSLGGTGDIQYF.

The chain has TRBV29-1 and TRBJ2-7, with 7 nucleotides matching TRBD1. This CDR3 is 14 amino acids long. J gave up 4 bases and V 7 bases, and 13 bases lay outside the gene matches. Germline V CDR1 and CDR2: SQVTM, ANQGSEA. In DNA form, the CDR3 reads TGCAGCGCCGGGGACAGAGGCGCATCTTACGAGCAGTACTTC. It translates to CSAGDRGASYEQYF.

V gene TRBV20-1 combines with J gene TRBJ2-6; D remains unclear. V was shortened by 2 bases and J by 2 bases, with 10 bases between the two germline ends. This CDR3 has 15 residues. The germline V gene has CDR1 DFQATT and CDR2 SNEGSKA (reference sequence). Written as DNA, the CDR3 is TGCAGTGCTAGACCCGAGGATGCTGGGGCCAACGTCCTGACTTTC. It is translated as CSARPEDAGANVLTF.

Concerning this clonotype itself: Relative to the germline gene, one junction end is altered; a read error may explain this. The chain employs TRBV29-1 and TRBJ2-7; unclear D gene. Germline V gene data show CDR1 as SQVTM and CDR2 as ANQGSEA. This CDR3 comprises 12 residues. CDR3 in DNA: TGCAGCGTTGAAAGGGTCGGGTACGGGCAGTACTTC. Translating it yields CSVERVGYGQYF.

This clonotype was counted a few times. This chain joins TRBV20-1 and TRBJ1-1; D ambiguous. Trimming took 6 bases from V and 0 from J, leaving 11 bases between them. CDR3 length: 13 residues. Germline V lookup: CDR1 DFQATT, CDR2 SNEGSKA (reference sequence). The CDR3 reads CSATTRLNTEAFF. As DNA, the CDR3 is TGCAGTGCCACGACAAGATTGAACACTGAAGCTTTCTTT.

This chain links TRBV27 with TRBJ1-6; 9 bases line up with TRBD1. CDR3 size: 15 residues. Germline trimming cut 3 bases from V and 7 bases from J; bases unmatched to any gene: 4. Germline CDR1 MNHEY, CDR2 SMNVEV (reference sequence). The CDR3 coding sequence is TGTGCCAGCAGTTTCGGGACAGGGCTGAATTCACCCCTCCACTTT. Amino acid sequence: CASSFGTGLNSPLHF.

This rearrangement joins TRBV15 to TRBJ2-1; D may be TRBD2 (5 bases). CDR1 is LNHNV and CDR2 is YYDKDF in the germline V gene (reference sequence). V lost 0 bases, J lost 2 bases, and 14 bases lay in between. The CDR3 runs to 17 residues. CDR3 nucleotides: TGTGCCACCAGCAGAGATGGGAGCGGCACCCCCTACAATGAGCAGTTCTTC. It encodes CATSRDGSGTPYNEQFF.

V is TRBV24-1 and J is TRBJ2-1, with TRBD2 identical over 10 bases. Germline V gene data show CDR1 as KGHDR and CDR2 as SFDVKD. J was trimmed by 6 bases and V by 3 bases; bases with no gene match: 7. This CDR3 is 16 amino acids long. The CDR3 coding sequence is TGTGCCACCAGTGATCAAGCGGGAGGGCGTGTCAATGAGCAGTTCTTC. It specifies CATSDQAGGRVNEQFF.

CDR3 amino acids: CASSLALDNNEQFF. CDR3 bases: TGTGCCAGCAGCTTAGCGCTAGACAACAATGAGCAGTTCTTC. The J gene is TRBJ2-1, the V gene TRBV7-9; no firm D call. Per the germline V gene, CDR1 is SEHNR and CDR2 is FQNEAQ (reference sequence). Trimming pared 0 bases from V and 5 bases from J, leaving 8 bases between. The CDR3 is 14 residues long.

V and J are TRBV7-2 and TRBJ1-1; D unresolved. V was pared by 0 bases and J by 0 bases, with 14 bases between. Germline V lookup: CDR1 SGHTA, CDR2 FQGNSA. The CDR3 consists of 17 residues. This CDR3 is CASSLAVGVFMNTEAFF. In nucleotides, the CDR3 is TGTGCCAGCAGCTTAGCGGTAGGTGTTTTTATGAACACTGAAGCTTTCTTT.

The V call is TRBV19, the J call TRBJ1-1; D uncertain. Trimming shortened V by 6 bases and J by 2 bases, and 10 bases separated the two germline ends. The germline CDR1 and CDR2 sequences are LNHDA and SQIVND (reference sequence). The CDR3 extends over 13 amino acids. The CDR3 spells CASRFGSNTEAFF. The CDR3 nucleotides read TGTGCCAGTAGGTTCGGTTCCAACACTGAAGCTTTCTTT.

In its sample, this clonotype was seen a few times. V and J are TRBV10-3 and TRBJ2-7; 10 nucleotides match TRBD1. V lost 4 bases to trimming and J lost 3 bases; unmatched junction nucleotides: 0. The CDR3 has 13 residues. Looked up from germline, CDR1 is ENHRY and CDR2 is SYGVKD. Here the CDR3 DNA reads TGTGCCATCAGTGGGGACAGGGGCTACGAGCAGTACTTC. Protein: CAISGDRGYEQYF.

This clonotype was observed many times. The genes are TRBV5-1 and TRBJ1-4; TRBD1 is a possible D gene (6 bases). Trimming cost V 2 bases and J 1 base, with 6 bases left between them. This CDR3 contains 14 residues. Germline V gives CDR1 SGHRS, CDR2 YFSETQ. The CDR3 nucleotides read TGCGCCAGCAGCTTACAGGGAACTAATGAAAAACTGTTTTTT. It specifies CASSLQGTNEKLFF.

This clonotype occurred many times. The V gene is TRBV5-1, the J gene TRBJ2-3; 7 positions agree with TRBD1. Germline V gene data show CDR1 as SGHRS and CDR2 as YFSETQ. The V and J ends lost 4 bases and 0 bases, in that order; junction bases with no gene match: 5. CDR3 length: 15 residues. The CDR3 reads CASSPGTVSTDTQYF. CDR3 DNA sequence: TGCGCCAGCAGCCCCGGGACAGTTAGCACAGATACGCAGTATTTT.

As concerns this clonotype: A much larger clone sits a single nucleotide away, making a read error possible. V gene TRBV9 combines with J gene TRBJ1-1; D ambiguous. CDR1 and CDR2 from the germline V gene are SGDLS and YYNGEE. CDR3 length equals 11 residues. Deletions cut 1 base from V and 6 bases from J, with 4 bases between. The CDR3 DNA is TGTGCCAGCAGCGTATGCTCTGAAGCTTTCTTT. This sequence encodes CASSVCSEAFF.

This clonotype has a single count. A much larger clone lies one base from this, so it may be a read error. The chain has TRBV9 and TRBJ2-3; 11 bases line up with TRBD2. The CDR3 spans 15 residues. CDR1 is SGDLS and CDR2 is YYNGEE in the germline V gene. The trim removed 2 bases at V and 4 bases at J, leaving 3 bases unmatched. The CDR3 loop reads CASSVSGGAPDTQYF. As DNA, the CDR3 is TGTGCCAGCAGCGTTAGCGGGGGGGCCCCAGATACGCAGTATTTT.

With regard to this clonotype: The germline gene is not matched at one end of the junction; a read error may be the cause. CDR3 sequence: CASSYWTSDTQYF. The CDR3 region has the DNA TGTGCCAGCAGCTACTGGACCAGCGATACGCAGTATTTT. The V and J genes are TRBV6-2 or TRBV6-3 and TRBJ2-3; D ambiguous. CDR3 length equals 13 residues. Per germline, CDR1 MNHEY and CDR2 SVGEGT.

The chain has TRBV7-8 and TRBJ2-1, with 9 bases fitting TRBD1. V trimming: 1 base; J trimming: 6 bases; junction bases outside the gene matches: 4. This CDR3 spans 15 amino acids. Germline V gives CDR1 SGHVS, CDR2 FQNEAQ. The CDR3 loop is CASSLGLGQGNEQFF. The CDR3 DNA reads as TGTGCCAGCAGCTTAGGGCTGGGACAGGGCAATGAGCAGTTCTTC.

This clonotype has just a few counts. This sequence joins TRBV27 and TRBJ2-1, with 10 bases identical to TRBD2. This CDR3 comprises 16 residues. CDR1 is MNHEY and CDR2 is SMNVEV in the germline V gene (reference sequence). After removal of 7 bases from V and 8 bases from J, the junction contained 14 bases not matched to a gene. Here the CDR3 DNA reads TGTGCCAGCAAACGGTCGGAACTAGCGGGATTCTATGAGCAGTTCTTC. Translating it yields CASKRSELAGFYEQFF.

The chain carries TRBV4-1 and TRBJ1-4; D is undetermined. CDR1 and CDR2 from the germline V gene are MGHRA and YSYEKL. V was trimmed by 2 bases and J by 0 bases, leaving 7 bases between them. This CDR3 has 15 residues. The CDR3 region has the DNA TGCGCCAGCAGCCAAATCTGGGCAACTAATGAAAAACTGTTTTTT. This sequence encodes CASSQIWATNEKLFF.

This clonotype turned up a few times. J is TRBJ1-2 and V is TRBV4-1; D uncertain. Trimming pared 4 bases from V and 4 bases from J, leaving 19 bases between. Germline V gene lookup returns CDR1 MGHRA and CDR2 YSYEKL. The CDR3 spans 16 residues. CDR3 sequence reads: CASSRPLGQRIYGYTF. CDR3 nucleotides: TGCGCCAGCAGCCGCCCCCTAGGGCAGAGAATCTATGGCTACACCTTC.

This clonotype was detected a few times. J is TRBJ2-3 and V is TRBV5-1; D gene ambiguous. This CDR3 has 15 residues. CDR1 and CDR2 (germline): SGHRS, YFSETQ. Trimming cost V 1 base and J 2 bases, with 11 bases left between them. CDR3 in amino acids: CASSLTRPHTDTQYF. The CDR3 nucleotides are TGCGCCAGCAGCTTGACGAGACCCCACACAGATACGCAGTATTTT.

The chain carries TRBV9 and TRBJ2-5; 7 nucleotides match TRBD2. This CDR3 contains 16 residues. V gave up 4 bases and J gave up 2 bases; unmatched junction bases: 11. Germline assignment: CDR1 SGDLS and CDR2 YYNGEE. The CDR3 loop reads CASSPSGAGPQETQYF. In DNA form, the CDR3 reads TGTGCCAGCAGCCCCAGTGGAGCGGGACCACAAGAGACCCAGTACTTC.